A selection of T cell receptor beta chains follows, all from one sample in a study of shared clonotypes between healthy human individuals. Profiling relied on immunoSEQ multiplex PCR, and the TCRdb table lists in-frame clones only, not all of them. The sample has 2 million to 2.5 million clones, nearly 97% seen once. The source material was naive CD4+ T cells sorted from blood. Every receptor here comes from a man younger than 35 in good health. CDR3s include the opening cysteine and the closing phenylalanine or tryptophan. The D gene is left open where the match is weak. Only some rows state a clone size, as once, few, many or a class for expanded clones.

J gene: TRBJ1-6; clone size: NA; D gene: NA; V gene: TRBV2; CDR3 protein: CASSDRLRNSPLHF; CDR3 DNA: TGTGCCAGCAGTGACAGATTGAGGAATTCACCCCTCCACTTT
J gene: TRBJ1-6; clone size: NA; D gene: TRBD1; V gene: TRBV5-1; CDR3 protein: CASSSGQGPITLHF; CDR3 DNA: TGCGCCAGCAGCTCCGGACAGGGCCCTATCACCCTCCACTTT
J gene: TRBJ2-5; clone size: NA; D gene: NA; V gene: TRBV30; CDR3 protein: CAWSVSEKETQYF; CDR3 DNA: TGTGCCTGGAGTGTATCGGAGAAAGAGACCCAGTACTTC
J gene: TRBJ2-4; clone size: once; D gene: NA; V gene: TRBV11-2; CDR3 protein: CASSPLSPGHPRYF; CDR3 DNA: TGTGCCAGCAGCCCTTTATCGCCGGGACACCCGCGGTACTTC
J gene: TRBJ2-6; clone size: once; D gene: NA; V gene: TRBV6-1; CDR3 protein: CASSLLAGANVLTF; CDR3 DNA: TGTGCCAGCAGCCTGCTAGCTGGGGCCAACGTCCTGACTTTC
J gene: TRBJ2-2; clone size: NA; D gene: NA; V gene: TRBV28; CDR3 protein: CASTTAGWNTGELFF; CDR3 DNA: TGTGCCAGCACCACCGCGGGATGGAACACCGGGGAGCTGTTTTTT
J gene: TRBJ1-2; clone size: NA; D gene: TRBD1; V gene: TRBV10-3; CDR3 protein: CAISADRVGYTF; CDR3 DNA: TGTGCCATCAGCGCCGACAGGGTAGGCTACACCTTC
J gene: TRBJ1-3; clone size: NA; D gene: NA; V gene: TRBV18; CDR3 protein: CASASGGFSGNTIYF; CDR3 DNA: TGTGCCAGCGCCAGCGGGGGGTTCTCTGGAAACACCATATATTTT
J gene: TRBJ2-7; clone size: NA; D gene: NA; V gene: TRBV5-1; CDR3 protein: CASSLAQQGYEQYF; CDR3 DNA: TGCGCCAGCAGCTTGGCCCAACAGGGCTACGAGCAGTACTTC
J gene: TRBJ2-7; clone size: NA; D gene: TRBD1; V gene: TRBV5-4; CDR3 protein: CASSATGTASYEQYF; CDR3 DNA: TGTGCCAGCAGCGCCACCGGGACAGCCTCCTACGAGCAGTACTTC
J gene: TRBJ2-5; clone size: NA; D gene: NA; V gene: TRBV5-6; CDR3 protein: CASSFGTSRQETQYF; CDR3 DNA: TGTGCCAGCAGCTTCGGGACATCACGGCAAGAGACCCAGTACTTC
J gene: TRBJ2-7; clone size: NA; D gene: NA; V gene: TRBV5-4; CDR3 protein: CASSWNSYEQYF; CDR3 DNA: TGTGCCAGCAGCTGGAACAGCTACGAGCAGTACTTC
J gene: TRBJ2-1; clone size: NA; D gene: TRBD2; V gene: TRBV4-3; CDR3 protein: CASSQARVGLAGVQQFF; CDR3 DNA: TGCGCCAGCAGCCAGGCAAGGGTCGGACTAGCGGGAGTTCAGCAGTTCTTC
J gene: TRBJ2-1; clone size: NA; D gene: NA; V gene: TRBV9; CDR3 protein: CASSVELTINEQFF; CDR3 DNA: TGTGCCAGCAGCGTAGAACTTACCATCAATGAGCAGTTCTTC
J gene: TRBJ2-5; clone size: NA; D gene: TRBD1; V gene: TRBV18; CDR3 protein: CASSPPGQGAATQYF; CDR3 DNA: TGTGCCAGCTCACCACCGGGACAGGGGGCCGCGACCCAGTACTTC
J gene: TRBJ2-2; clone size: few; D gene: TRBD2; V gene: TRBV7-2; CDR3 protein: CASSLGLAGAGELFF; CDR3 DNA: TGTGCCAGCAGCTTAGGACTAGCGGGGGCCGGGGAGCTGTTTTTT